This T cell receptor (beta chain) is from a study of OX40 agonist ivuxolimab in advanced cancers. Some background on the complete study: The costimulatory receptor OX40 (CD134) was targeted by ivuxolimab, a fully human IgG2 agonistic monoclonal antibody. Intravenous ivuxolimab was administered to patients every 2 weeks at six dose levels: 0.01, 0.1, 0.3, 1.5, 3 and 10 mg/kg. Of the roughly 52 dose-escalation patients, hepatocellular carcinoma was present in 19, melanoma in some 15, renal cell carcinoma in 9 and head and neck cancer in 9. A male proportion of under 85% and a mean age of 60 years, ranging from roughly 23 to 90, were recorded for the dose-escalation cohort. Prior anti-PD-1, anti-PD-L1 or anti-CTLA-4 therapy was permitted, and checkpoint inhibitors had been received by about 44% of dose-escalation patients. Partial responses occurred in three dose-escalation patients: two with cutaneous melanoma and one with hepatocellular carcinoma. The purpose of peripheral TCRbeta sequencing was to test whether ivuxolimab changed TCR sequence diversity and led to clonal T-cell expansion. The paper covers the monotherapy dose-escalation part of the phase I ivuxolimab trial, which included N ≈ 50 patients.

Genomic DNA was extracted from sorted cells for sequencing of the TCRbeta CDR3 region. TCRbeta CDR3 regions were sequenced using the immunoSEQ Assay. Held by TCRdb, this immuneACCESS table contains in-frame sequences only and omits some clones. Under half of the omission traces to an unresolved V gene where checked; the cause of the rest is unknown. Here the sample has 90,000 to 95,000 clones; 87% occur a single time. The ten largest clonotypes hold roughly 4% of the sample. General study outcomes and caveats: At doses from 0.1 to 3.0 mg/kg, clonal expansion was seen in both CD4+ and CD8+ blood T cells between baseline and week 6. Which antigens the clonally expanded peripheral T cells were specific for was not determined. On average, CD8+ T cells showed more expanded clones than CD4+ T cells after ivuxolimab. In the 0.1-3.0 mg/kg groups, partial responders had among the lowest normalized peripheral clonal expansion, particularly in CD8+ T cells. Low levels of normalized T-cell clonal expansion were also seen in some patients who did not respond.

Cut back by 0 bases and 2 bases, the V and J ends lie 18 bases apart. The CDR3 goes from the cysteine to the phenylalanine over 17 residues. Only the CDR3 DNA stays, 51 bases, in frame from base 1. CDR1 and CDR2 are read off the germline V gene as SGHRS and YFSETQ. About this clone itself: Its recognized antigen is unknown. No quality values exist for individual bases; no much larger clone is one base distant.

The trial excluded patients who had a history of autoimmune disease or were on systemic immunosuppression. In every dose cohort, peripheral blood was drawn for TCR sequencing at baseline, cycle 4 day 1, and cycle 7 day 1. Samples were obtained from an open-label, multicenter, first-in-human phase I dose-escalation trial of ivuxolimab. Adults with locally advanced or metastatic head and neck squamous cell, hepatocellular, melanoma or renal cell carcinoma were enrolled in the trial. Before TCR sequencing, CD4+ T cells and CD8+ T cells from peripheral blood were sorted into separate populations. The rearranged segments are TRBV5-1 and TRBJ2-7; the D segment might be TRBD1 or TRBD2, since each matches 5 bases. The sequencing here drew on CD4+ or CD8+ T cells sorted from blood, taken in a trial of the OX40 agonist ivuxolimab. The sequence derives from an adult with an advanced solid tumor such as melanoma, head and neck, liver or kidney cancer. CDR3 reads: CASSLAQGDLGTYEQYF. The DNA sequence is TGCGCCAGCAGCTTGGCCCAAGGGGACCTCGGAACCTACGAGCAGTACTTC.